This T cell receptor (beta chain) was sequenced in a study of T-cell reconstitution after alpha-beta-depleted transplantation in children. This clonotype appeared once. Unique molecular identifiers featured in how the TCRbeta library was prepared. MiXCR was run by TCRdb on the PCR reads, yielding one entry per CDR3 protein. The table has 200,000 to 300,000 distinct CDR3 sequences, 12% seen once. The CDR3 sequence is 16 residues long. CDR1 and CDR2 from the germline V gene are SGHVS and FQNEAQ. The ends lost 5 bases at V and 4 bases at J; junction bases unmatched: 9. The rearrangement links TRBV7-8 to TRBJ2-1, with 9 bases matching TRBD1. The material sequenced was PBMCs from the stem cell graft donor, taken from the stem cell graft. The receptor's source is a human donor who donated a stem cell graft to a child with acute lymphoblastic leukemia. CDR3 nucleotide sequence: TGTGCCAGCAGCAAGGACAGGGGCCTTTTGTACAATGAGCAGTTCTTC. It is translated as CASSKDRGLLYNEQFF.